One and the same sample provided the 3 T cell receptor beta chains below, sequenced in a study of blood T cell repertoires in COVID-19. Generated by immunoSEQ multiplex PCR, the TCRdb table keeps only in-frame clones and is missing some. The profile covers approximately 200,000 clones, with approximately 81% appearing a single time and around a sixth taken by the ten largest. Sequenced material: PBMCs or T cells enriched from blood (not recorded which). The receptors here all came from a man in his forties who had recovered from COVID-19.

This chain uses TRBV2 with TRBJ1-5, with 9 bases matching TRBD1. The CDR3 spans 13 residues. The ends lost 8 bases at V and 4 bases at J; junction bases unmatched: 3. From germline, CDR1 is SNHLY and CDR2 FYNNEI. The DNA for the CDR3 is TGTGCCAGCGCCGGGACAGGGAATCAGCCCCAGCATTTT. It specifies CASAGTGNQPQHF.

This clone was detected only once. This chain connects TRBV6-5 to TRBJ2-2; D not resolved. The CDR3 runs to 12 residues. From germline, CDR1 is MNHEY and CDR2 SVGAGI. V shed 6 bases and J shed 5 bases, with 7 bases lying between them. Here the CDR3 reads CASSDNTGELFF. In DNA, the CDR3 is TGTGCCAGCAGCGACAATACCGGGGAGCTGTTTTTT.

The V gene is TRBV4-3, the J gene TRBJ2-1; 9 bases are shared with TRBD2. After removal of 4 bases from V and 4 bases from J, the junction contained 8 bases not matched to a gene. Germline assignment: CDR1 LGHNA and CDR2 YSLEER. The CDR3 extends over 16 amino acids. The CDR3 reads CASSRLIAGDYNEQFF. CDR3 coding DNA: TGCGCCAGCAGCCGATTAATAGCGGGAGATTACAATGAGCAGTTCTTC.